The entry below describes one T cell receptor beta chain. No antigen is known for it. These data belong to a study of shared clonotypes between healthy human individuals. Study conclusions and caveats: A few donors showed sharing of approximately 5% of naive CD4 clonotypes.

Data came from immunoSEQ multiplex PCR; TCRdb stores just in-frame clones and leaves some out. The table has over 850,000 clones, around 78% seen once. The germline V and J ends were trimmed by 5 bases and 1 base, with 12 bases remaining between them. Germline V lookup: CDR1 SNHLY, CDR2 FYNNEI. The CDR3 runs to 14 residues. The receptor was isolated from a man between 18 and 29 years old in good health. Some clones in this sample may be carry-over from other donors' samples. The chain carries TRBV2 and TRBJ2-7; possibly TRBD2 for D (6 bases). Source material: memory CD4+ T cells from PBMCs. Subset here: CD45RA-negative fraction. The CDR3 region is CASSWTKDSYEQYF. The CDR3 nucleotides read TGTGCCAGCAGTTGGACTAAGGATTCCTACGAGCAGTACTTC.